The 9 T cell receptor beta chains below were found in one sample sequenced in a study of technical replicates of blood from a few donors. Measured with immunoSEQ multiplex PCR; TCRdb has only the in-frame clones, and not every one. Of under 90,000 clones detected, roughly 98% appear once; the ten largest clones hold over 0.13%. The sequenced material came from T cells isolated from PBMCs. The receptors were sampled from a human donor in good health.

The CDR3 DNA is TGTGCCAGCAGTGAAGAGAGGGGGGAGCAGTTCTTC. Residues: CASSEERGEQFF. The V and J genes are TRBV6-1 and TRBJ2-1, with D perhaps matching TRBD1 (6 bases). Trimming removed 1 base from V and 10 bases from J, with 8 bases in between. CDR3 length equals 12 residues. Germline lookup yields CDR1 MNHNS and CDR2 SASEGT.

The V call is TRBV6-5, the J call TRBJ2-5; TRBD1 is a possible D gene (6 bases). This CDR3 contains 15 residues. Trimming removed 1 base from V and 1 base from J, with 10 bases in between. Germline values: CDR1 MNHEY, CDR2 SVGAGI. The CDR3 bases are TGTGCCAGCAGTTACTTGAACAGGGTCCAAGAGACCCAGTACTTC. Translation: CASSYLNRVQETQYF.

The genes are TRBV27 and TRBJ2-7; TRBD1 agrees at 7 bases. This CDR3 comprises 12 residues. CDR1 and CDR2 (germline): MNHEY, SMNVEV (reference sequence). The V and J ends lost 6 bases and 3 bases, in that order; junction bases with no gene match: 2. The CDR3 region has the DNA TGTGCCAGCAGAAGACAGGGCTACGAGCAGTACTTC. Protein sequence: CASRRQGYEQYF.

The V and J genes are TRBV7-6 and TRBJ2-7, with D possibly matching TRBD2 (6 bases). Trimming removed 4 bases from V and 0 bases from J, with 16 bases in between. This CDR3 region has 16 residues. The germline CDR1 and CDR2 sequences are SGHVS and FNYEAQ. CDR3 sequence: CASSSPSGLYSYEQYF. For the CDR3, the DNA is TGTGCCAGCAGCTCACCATCGGGACTCTACTCCTACGAGCAGTACTTC.

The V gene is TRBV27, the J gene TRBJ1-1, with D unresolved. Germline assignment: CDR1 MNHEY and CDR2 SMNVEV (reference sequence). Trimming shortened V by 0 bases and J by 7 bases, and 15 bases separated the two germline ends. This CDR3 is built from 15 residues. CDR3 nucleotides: TGTGCCAGCAGTTTATCGCCGCTACCCCAGGTTGAAGCTTTCTTT. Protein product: CASSLSPLPQVEAFF.

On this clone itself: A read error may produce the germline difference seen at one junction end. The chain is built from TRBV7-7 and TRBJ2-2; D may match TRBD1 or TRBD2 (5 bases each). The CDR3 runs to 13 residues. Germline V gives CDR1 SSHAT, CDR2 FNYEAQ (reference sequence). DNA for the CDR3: TGTGCTAGCAGCTTAGAGGGGTCCGGGGAGCTGTTTTTT. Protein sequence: CASSLEGSGELFF.

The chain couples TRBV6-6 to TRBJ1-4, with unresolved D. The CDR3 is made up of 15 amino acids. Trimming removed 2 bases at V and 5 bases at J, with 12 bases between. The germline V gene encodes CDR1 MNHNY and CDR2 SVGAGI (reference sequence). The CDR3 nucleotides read TGTGCCAGCAGTTACGGGCCAGACATGAATGAAAAACTGTTTTTT. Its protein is CASSYGPDMNEKLFF.

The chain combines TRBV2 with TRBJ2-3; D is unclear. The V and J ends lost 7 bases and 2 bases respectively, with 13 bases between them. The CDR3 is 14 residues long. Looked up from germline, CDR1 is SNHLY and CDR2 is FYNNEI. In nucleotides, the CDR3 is TGTGCCAGCAAGGCGGCCGTCGTCACAGATACGCAGTATTTT. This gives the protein CASKAAVVTDTQYF. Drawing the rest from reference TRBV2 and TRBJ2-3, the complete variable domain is EPEVTQTPSHQVTQMGQEVILRCVPISNHLYFYWYRQILGQKVEFLVSFYNNEISEKSEIFDDQFSVERPDGSNFTLKIRSTKLEDSAMYFCASKAAVVTDTQYFGPGTRLTVL.

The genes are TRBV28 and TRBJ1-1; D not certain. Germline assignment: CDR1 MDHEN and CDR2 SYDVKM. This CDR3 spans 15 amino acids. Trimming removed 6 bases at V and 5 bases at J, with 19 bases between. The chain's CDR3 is CASRELGTEWTEAFF. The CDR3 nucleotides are TGTGCCAGCAGGGAGCTCGGCACGGAATGGACTGAAGCTTTCTTT.